The table lists the clone carrying this TCR beta chain with many counts. This sample was included in a study of Graves' ophthalmopathy and Graves' hyperthyroidism. Germline V gives CDR1 SGHAT, CDR2 FQNNGV. This CDR3 has 14 amino acids. Trimming pared 2 bases from V and 1 base from J, leaving 8 bases between. RNA transcripts yielded amplified TCR beta CDR3 regions. Second-round multiplex PCR came after first-round RT-PCR with HTBI primers. From the multiplex PCR reads, TCRdb called clonotypes with MiXCR, one entry per CDR3 protein. Seen here are around 600,000 distinct CDR3 sequences, 35% to 50% observed once, and the top ten hold around 3.3%.

V gene TRBV11-2 combines with J gene TRBJ2-5; no reliable D call. This sequence originates from an adult man with Graves' ophthalmopathy. Source material: peripheral blood. The CDR3 region has the DNA TGTGCCAGCAGCTTAACCGGCTTCCAAGAGACCCAGTACTTC. The encoded protein is CASSLTGFQETQYF.